The clone carrying this T cell receptor (beta chain) was detected only a few times. Its target is unknown. This sample was taken from a study of cytomegalovirus exposure and HLA in healthy donors. Background on the study: Counted in an early data release were 85 million or so unique TCRs from HLA-typed donors.

Regarding the study as a whole: An analysis was carried out at a later point. It showed that HLA-associated TCR beta chains were more clonally expanded than equally common non-associated chains.

This CDR3 contains 14 residues. V shed 10 bases, J shed 3 bases, and the junction held 10 bases outside the gene matches. Germline lookup yields CDR1 MNHNS and CDR2 SASEGT. The PCR ran on 60 Vbeta and 13 Jbeta primers. Profiled with immunoSEQ multiplex PCR; TCRdb holds only in-frame clones, not every one. The sample shows about 100,000 clones, around 73% of them seen only once. This chain links TRBV6-1 with TRBJ2-3, with TRBD2 identical over 7 bases. The sequence derives from a man aged 25 to 40 in good health and CMV-seronegative. The sequenced material came from PBMCs. The CDR3: CATLDWGGTDTQYF. The CDR3 region has the DNA TGTGCCACTTTGGACTGGGGAGGGACAGATACGCAGTATTTT.